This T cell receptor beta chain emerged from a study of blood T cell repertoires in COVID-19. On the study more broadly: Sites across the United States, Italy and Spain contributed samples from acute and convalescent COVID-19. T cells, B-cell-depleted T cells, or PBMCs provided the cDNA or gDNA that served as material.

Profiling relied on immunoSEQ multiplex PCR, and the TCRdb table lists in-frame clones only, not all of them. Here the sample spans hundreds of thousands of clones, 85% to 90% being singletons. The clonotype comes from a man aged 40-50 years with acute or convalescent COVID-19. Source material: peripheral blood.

The CDR3 spells CAWGKKEGQPQHF. The DNA of the CDR3 is TGTGCCTGGGGAAAGAAGGAGGGACAGCCCCAGCATTTT. The chain recombines TRBV30 with TRBJ1-5; D unresolved. V was shortened by 5 bases and J by 7 bases, with 15 bases between the two germline ends. The CDR3 sequence is 13 residues long. Germline loops: CDR1 GTSNPN, CDR2 SVGIG (reference sequence).